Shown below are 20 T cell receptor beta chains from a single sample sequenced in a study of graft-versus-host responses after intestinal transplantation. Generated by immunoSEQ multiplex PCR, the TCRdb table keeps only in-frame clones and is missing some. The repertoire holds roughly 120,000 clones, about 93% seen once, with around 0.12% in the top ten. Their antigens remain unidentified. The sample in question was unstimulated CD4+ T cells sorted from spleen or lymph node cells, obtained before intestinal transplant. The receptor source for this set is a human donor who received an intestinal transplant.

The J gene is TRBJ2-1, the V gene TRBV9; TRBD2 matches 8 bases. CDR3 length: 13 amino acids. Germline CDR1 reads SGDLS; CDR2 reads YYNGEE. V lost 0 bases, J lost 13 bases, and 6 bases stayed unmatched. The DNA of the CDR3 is TGTGCCAGCAGCGTAGGGTGGCGGGAGGCTCAGTTCTTC. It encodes CASSVGWREAQFF. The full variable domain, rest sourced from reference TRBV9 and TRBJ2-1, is DSGVTQTPKHLITATGQRVTLRCSPRSGDLSVYWYQQSLDQGLQFLIQYYNGEERAKGNILERFSAQQFPDLHSELNLSSLELGDSALYFCASSVGWREAQFFGPGTRLTVL.

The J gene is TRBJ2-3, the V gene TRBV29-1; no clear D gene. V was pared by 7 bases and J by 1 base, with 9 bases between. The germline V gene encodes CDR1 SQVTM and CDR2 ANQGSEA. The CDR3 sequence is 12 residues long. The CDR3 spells CSAVRGTDTQYF. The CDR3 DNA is TGCAGCGCCGTCCGGGGCACAGATACGCAGTATTTT.

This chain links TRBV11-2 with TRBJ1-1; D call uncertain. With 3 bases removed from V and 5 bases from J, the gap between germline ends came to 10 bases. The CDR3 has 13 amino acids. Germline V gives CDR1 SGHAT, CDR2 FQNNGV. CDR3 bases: TGTGCCAGCAGCTTGGTCCCGAGGACTGAAGCTTTCTTT. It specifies CASSLVPRTEAFF.

The CDR3 region is CASSIGQGVETQYF. The CDR3 coding sequence is TGCGCCAGCAGCATCGGACAGGGAGTGGAGACCCAGTACTTC. V is TRBV5-1 and J is TRBJ2-5; 8 bases line up with TRBD1. Germline V lookup: CDR1 SGHRS, CDR2 YFSETQ. CDR3 length: 14 residues. V trimming: 4 bases; J trimming: 5 bases; junction bases outside the gene matches: 7.

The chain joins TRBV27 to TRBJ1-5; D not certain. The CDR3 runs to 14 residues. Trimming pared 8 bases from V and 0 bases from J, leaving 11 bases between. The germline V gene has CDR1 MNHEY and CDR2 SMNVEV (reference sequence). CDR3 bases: TGTGCCAGCTACGGGCTGGGTAGCAATCAGCCCCAGCATTTT. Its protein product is CASYGLGSNQPQHF.

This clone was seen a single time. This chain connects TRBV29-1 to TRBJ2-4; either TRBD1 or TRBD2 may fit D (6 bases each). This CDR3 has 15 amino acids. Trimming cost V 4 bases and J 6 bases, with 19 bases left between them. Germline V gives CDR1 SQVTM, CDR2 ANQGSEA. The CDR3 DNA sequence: TGCAGCGTTGGGGGGGACAACCTCTGGGGAAACATTCAGTACTTC. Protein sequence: CSVGGDNLWGNIQYF. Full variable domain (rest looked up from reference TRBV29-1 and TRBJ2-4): SAVISQKPSRDICQRGTSLTIQCQVDSQVTMMFWYRQQPGQSLTLIATANQGSEATYESGFVIDKFPISRPNLTFSTLTVSNMSPEDSSIYLCSVGGDNLWGNIQYFGAGTRLSVL.

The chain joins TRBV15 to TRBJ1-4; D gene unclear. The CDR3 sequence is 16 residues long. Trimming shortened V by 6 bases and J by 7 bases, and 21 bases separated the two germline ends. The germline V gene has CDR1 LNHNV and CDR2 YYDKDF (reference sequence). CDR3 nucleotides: TGTGCCACCAGAGGAGGGTCCCCGGACTATGTTGAAAAACTGTTTTTT. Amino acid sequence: CATRGGSPDYVEKLFF.

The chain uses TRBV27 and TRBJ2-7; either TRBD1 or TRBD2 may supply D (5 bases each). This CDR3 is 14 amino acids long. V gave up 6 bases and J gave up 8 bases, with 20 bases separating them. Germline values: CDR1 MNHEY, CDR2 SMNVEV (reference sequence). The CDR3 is CASSPDGAVLKQYF. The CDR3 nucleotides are TGTGCCAGCAGCCCGGACGGGGCTGTCCTAAAGCAGTACTTC.

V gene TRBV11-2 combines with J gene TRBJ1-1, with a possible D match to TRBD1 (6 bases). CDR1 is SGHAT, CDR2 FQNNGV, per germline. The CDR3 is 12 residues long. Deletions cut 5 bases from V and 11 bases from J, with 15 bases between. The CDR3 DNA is TGTGCCAGCAGCCCACTCAGGGGATGGGCTTTCTTT. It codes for CASSPLRGWAFF.

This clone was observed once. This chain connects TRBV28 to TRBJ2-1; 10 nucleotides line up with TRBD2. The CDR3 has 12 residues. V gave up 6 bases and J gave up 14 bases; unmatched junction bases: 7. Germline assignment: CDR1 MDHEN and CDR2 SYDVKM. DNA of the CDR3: TGTGCCAGCAGCCCGGGACTAGCGTTTAAGTTCTTC. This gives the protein CASSPGLAFKFF.

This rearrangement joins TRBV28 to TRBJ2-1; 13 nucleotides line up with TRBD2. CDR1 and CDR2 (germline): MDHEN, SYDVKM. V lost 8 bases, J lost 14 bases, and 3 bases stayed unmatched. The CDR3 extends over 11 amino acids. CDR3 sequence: CASGTSGKKFF. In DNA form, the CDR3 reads TGTGCCAGCGGGACTAGCGGGAAGAAGTTCTTC. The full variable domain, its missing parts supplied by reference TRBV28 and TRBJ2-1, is DVKVTQSSRYLVKRTGEKVFLECVQDMDHENMFWYRQDPGLGLRLIYFSYDVKMKEKGDIPEGYSVSREKKERFSLILESASTNQTSMYLCASGTSGKKFFGPGTRLTVL.

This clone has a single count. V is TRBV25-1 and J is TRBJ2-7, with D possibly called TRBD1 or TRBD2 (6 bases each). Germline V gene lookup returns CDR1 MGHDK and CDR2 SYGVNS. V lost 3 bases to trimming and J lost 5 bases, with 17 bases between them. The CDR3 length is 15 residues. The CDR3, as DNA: TGTGCCAGCAGTGAGGGGGGAACTGGGGGCAACGAGCAGTACTTC. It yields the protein CASSEGGTGGNEQYF.

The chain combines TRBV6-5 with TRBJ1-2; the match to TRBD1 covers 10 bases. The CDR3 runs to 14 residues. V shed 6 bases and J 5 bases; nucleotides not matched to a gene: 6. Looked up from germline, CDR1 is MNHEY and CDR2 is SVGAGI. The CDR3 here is CASSHGQGEYGYTF. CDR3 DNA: TGTGCCAGCAGCCATGGACAGGGGGAATATGGCTACACCTTC.

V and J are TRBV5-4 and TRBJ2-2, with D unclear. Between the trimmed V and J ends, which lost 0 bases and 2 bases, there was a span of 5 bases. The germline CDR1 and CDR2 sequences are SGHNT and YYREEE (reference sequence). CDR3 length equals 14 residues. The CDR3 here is CASSLESNTGELFF. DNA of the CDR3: TGTGCCAGCAGCTTGGAATCTAACACCGGGGAGCTGTTTTTT.

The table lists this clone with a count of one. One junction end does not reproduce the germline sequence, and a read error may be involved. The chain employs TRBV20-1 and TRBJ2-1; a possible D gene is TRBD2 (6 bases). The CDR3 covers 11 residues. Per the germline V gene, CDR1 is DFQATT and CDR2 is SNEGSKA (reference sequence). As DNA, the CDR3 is TGCAGTGCCGGGTCCGGGACTGGCAGACTCTTC. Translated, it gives CSAGSGTGRLF.

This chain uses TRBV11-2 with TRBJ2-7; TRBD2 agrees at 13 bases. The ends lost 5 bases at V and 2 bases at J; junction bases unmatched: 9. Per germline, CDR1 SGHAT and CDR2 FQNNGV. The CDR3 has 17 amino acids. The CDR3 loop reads CASSPWTSGSSPYEQYF. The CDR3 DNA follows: TGTGCCAGCAGCCCGTGGACTAGCGGGAGTTCCCCCTACGAGCAGTACTTC.

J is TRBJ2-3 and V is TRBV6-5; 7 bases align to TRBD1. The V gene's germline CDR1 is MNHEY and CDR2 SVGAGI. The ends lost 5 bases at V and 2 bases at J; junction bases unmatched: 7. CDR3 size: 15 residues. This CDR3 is CASSLRGLTTDTQYF. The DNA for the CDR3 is TGTGCCAGCAGTCTTAGGGGGCTAACCACAGATACGCAGTATTTT.

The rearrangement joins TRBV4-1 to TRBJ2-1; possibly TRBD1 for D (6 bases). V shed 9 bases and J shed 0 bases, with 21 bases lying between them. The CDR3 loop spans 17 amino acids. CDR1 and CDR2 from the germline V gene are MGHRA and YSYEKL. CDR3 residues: CASRETGLSYSYNEQFF. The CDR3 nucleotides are TGCGCCAGTAGGGAGACAGGTCTTTCTTACTCCTACAATGAGCAGTTCTTC.

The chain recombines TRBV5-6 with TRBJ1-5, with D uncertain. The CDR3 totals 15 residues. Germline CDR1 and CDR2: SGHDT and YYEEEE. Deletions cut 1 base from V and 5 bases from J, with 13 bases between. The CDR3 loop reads CASSLLNWEDQPQHF. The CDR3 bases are TGTGCCAGCAGCTTGCTGAATTGGGAAGATCAGCCCCAGCATTTT.

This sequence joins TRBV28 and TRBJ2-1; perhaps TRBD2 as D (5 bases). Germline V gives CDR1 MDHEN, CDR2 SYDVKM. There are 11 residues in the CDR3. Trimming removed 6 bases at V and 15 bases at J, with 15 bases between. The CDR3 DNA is TGTGCCAGCAGCATACTAGAGGTCTTGTTCTTC. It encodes CASSILEVLFF.